One sample yielded the 26 T cell receptor beta chains listed below, sequenced in a study of blood T cell repertoires in COVID-19. Clones were sequenced by immunoSEQ multiplex PCR, and TCRdb holds only the in-frame ones, with some missing. The sample has about 190,000 clones; around 80% are singletons. Sequencing used peripheral blood. The receptors were gathered from a woman of 80 years or more with COVID-19, enrolled during active disease.

V gene TRBV6-2 or TRBV6-3 combines with J gene TRBJ1-3, with D hard to call. This CDR3 has 14 amino acids. Germline CDR1 reads MNHEY; CDR2 reads SVGEGT. Deletions cut 6 bases from V and 0 bases from J, with 9 bases between. This CDR3 reads CASSLSGSGNTIYF. CDR3 nucleotides: TGTGCCAGCAGCTTGTCGGGCTCTGGAAACACCATATATTTT.

The chain carries TRBV9 and TRBJ1-1; 7 nucleotides agree with TRBD1. CDR3 length: 16 amino acids. Germline assignment: CDR1 SGDLS and CDR2 YYNGEE. V shed 0 bases, J shed 5 bases, and the junction held 10 bases outside the gene matches. CDR3 nucleotides: TGTGCCAGCAGCGTAGGGATAGGGGGCAGGTTAACTGAAGCTTTCTTT. It codes for CASSVGIGGRLTEAFF.

The gene calls are TRBV28 and TRBJ2-3, with 11 bases lining up with TRBD2. This CDR3 has 18 amino acids. Germline CDR1 and CDR2: MDHEN and SYDVKM. The J segment lost 4 bases and the V segment lost 3 bases, leaving 12 bases of the junction unmatched. In DNA form, the CDR3 reads TGTGCCAGCAGTTTGGGTAGCGGGAGGGTATACGAGGCAGATACGCAGTATTTT. Its protein product is CASSLGSGRVYEADTQYF.

This clone has a single count. This rearrangement joins TRBV5-4 to TRBJ2-5, with TRBD2 identical over 7 bases. From germline, CDR1 is SGHNT and CDR2 YYREEE (reference sequence). V lost 4 bases, J lost 4 bases, and 4 bases stayed unmatched. The CDR3 has 13 amino acids. In DNA form, the CDR3 reads TGTGCCAGCAGCCGGACTAGTGGAGAGACCCAGTACTTC. This sequence encodes CASSRTSGETQYF. The full variable domain, rest sourced from reference TRBV5-4 and TRBJ2-5, is ETGVTQSPTHLIKTRGQQVTLRCSSQSGHNTVSWYQQALGQGPQFIFQYYREEENGRGNFPPRFSGLQFPNYSSELNVNALELDDSALYLCASSRTSGETQYFGPGTRLLVL.

The V and J genes are TRBV7-9 and TRBJ1-2, with 7 nucleotides matching TRBD1. The J segment lost 4 bases and the V segment lost 5 bases, leaving 7 bases of the junction unmatched. CDR1 and CDR2 from the germline V gene are SEHNR and FQNEAQ (reference sequence). The CDR3 has 14 amino acids. CDR3 sequence: CASSPSGQTYGYTF. CDR3 nucleotide sequence: TGTGCCAGCAGCCCCTCGGGACAGACCTATGGCTACACCTTC.

The chain links TRBV28 to TRBJ1-4, with TRBD1 matching over 9 bases. The germline gives CDR1 MDHEN, CDR2 SYDVKM. The ends lost 5 bases at V and 3 bases at J; junction bases unmatched: 4. The CDR3 extends over 15 amino acids. CDR3 DNA sequence: TGTGCCAGCAGTACAAGACAGGGGGCTAATGAAAAACTGTTTTTT. As protein: CASSTRQGANEKLFF.

This clone occurred once. This chain links TRBV10-3 with TRBJ2-3; 10 bases match TRBD2. The germline gives CDR1 ENHRY, CDR2 SYGVKD. With 6 bases clipped from V and 1 base from J, the junction kept 4 bases outside the gene matches. CDR3 length: 15 amino acids. This chain's CDR3 is CAISTGLAGTDTQYF. CDR3 nucleotides: TGTGCCATCAGCACTGGACTAGCGGGCACAGATACGCAGTATTTT.

The chain combines TRBV7-2 with TRBJ1-5; weak D call: TRBD1 (6 bases). The V end was cut by 5 bases, the J end by 0 bases, with 17 bases between. This CDR3 is built from 17 residues. Per germline, CDR1 SGHTA and CDR2 FQGNSA. CDR3 DNA sequence: TGTGCCAGCAGCCCAAATTTAGGACAGTATAGCAATCAGCCCCAGCATTTT. The encoded protein is CASSPNLGQYSNQPQHF. The whole variable domain, remainder taken from reference TRBV7-2 and TRBJ1-5, is GAGVSQSPSNKVTEKGKDVELRCDPISGHTALYWYRQSLGQGLEFLIYFQGNSAPDKSGLPSDRFSAERTGGSVSTLTIQRTQQEDSAVYLCASSPNLGQYSNQPQHFGDGTRLSIL.

This chain uses TRBV5-1 with TRBJ1-6; possibly TRBD1 for D (6 bases). V dropped 0 bases and J dropped 5 bases, with 9 bases sitting between them. Germline lookup yields CDR1 SGHRS and CDR2 YFSETQ. The CDR3 has 15 amino acids. CDR3 protein: CASSLAGADNSPLHF. CDR3 bases: TGCGCCAGCAGCTTGGCAGGGGCTGATAATTCACCCCTCCACTTT.

The V call is TRBV10-3, the J call TRBJ2-2, with D hard to call. V lost 3 bases to trimming and J lost 4 bases, with 9 bases between them. The CDR3 contains 14 residues. Germline V CDR1 and CDR2: ENHRY, SYGVKD. This chain's CDR3 is CAISDSTLTGELFF. The CDR3 region has the DNA TGTGCCATCAGTGATTCGACACTCACCGGGGAGCTGTTTTTT.

This rearrangement joins TRBV3-1 (or the pseudogene TRBV3-2) to TRBJ1-6; 8 bases map to TRBD1. The trim removed 0 bases at V and 10 bases at J, leaving 8 bases unmatched. The CDR3 runs 16 residues. CDR1 is LGHDT, CDR2 YNNKEL, per germline (reference sequence). Written as DNA, the CDR3 is TGTGCCAGCAGCCAAGATCCGACAGGGGTTTACTCACCCCTCCACTTT. This gives the protein CASSQDPTGVYSPLHF.

This clone was seen just once. This sequence joins TRBV27 and TRBJ2-1, with D possibly matching TRBD2 (6 bases). Per the germline V gene, CDR1 is MNHEY and CDR2 is SMNVEV (reference sequence). V was shortened by 6 bases and J by 1 base, with 10 bases between the two germline ends. This CDR3 region has 14 residues. Written as DNA, the CDR3 is TGTGCCAGCAGCCGGGGGAATTCCTACAATGAGCAGTTCTTC. Translated, it gives CASSRGNSYNEQFF.

This clone came up a few times. The genes are TRBV28 and TRBJ1-2; D remains ambiguous. Between the trimmed V and J ends, which lost 3 bases and 4 bases, there was a span of 15 bases. The CDR3 totals 15 residues. Germline CDR1 is MDHEN and CDR2 is SYDVKM. CDR3 in amino acids: CASSFEGTRGYGYTF. CDR3 bases: TGTGCCAGCAGTTTTGAGGGAACGCGCGGCTATGGCTACACCTTC.

This clone was recorded only once. The J gene is TRBJ2-7, the V gene TRBV12-3 or TRBV12-4, with D unclear. The V end lost 1 base, the J end lost 3 bases, and 4 bases lay between the germline ends. This CDR3 is built from 12 residues. The CDR3 region has the DNA TGTGCCAGCAGTTTAGAGAGCTACGAGCAGTACTTC. Amino acids: CASSLESYEQYF.

This chain joins TRBV19 and TRBJ2-3; tentative D call: TRBD2 (6 bases). CDR1 LNHDA and CDR2 SQIVND come from the germline V gene (reference sequence). This CDR3 spans 13 amino acids. With 3 bases removed from V and 10 bases from J, the gap between germline ends came to 14 bases. CDR3 amino acids: CASSMGGKTAQYF. DNA for the CDR3: TGTGCCAGTAGTATGGGCGGGAAAACAGCGCAGTATTTT.

The V and J genes are TRBV9 and TRBJ2-7, with D possibly TRBD1 on 6 matching bases. CDR3 size: 12 residues. Trimming pared 3 bases from V and 6 bases from J, leaving 10 bases between. Germline V gene lookup returns CDR1 SGDLS and CDR2 YYNGEE. CDR3 protein: CASSGQGSEQYF. CDR3 DNA: TGTGCCAGCAGCGGGCAGGGGAGCGAGCAGTACTTC. Drawing the rest from reference TRBV9 and TRBJ2-7, the complete variable domain is DSGVTQTPKHLITATGQRVTLRCSPRSGDLSVYWYQQSLDQGLQFLIQYYNGEERAKGNILERFSAQQFPDLHSELNLSSLELGDSALYFCASSGQGSEQYFGPGTRLTVT.

The chain joins TRBV18 to TRBJ2-6, with TRBD2 as a possible D gene (6 bases). Between the trimmed V and J ends, which lost 4 bases and 3 bases, there was a span of 16 bases. This CDR3 is 17 amino acids long. The V gene's germline CDR1 is KGHSH and CDR2 LQKENI. For the CDR3, the DNA is TGTGCCAGCTCACGGTCGGGGGAGCTGCTTGGGGCCAACGTCCTGACTTTC. This codes for CASSRSGELLGANVLTF.

The chain couples TRBV2 to TRBJ1-1, with 7 bases that match TRBD1. The CDR3 totals 14 residues. The V gene end was trimmed by 8 bases and the J gene end by 7 bases; junction bases not matched to a gene: 13. Germline-derived CDR1 and CDR2 are SNHLY and FYNNEI. The CDR3 is CASQGVDRDREAFF. The DNA of the CDR3 is TGTGCCAGCCAGGGGGTCGACAGGGACCGTGAAGCTTTCTTT.

This clone was seen a handful of times. The chain employs TRBV5-4 and TRBJ1-2; D may be TRBD1 (5 bases). The CDR3 is 14 amino acids. V gave up 1 base and J gave up 6 bases, with 13 bases separating them. Germline-derived CDR1 and CDR2 are SGHNT and YYREEE (reference sequence). CDR3 coding DNA: TGTGCCAGCAGCTTGAGGGGTCTGCTGGATGGCTACACCTTC. Encoded protein: CASSLRGLLDGYTF.

The rearrangement uses TRBV6-5 and TRBJ2-5; D possibly corresponds to TRBD1 (6 bases). The germline gives CDR1 MNHEY, CDR2 SVGAGI. The V and J ends lost 6 bases and 1 base respectively, with 6 bases between them. The length of the CDR3 is 12 residues. The CDR3 region has the DNA TGTGCCAGCAGGGACAGCCAAGAGACCCAGTACTTC. Amino acid sequence: CASRDSQETQYF.

This chain links TRBV13 with TRBJ1-4; D remains ambiguous. The ends were cut back, 2 bases at V and 0 bases at J, with 13 bases in the middle. Germline V gives CDR1 PRHDT, CDR2 FYEKMQ (reference sequence). CDR3 length: 17 residues. CDR3 sequence (DNA): TGTGCCAGCAGCTTAAGGCGAGGGATTGCAACTAATGAAAAACTGTTTTTT. It codes for CASSLRRGIATNEKLFF.

The V call is TRBV4-1, the J call TRBJ1-2, with 7 positions matching TRBD1. CDR1 and CDR2 (germline): MGHRA, YSYEKL. This CDR3 spans 15 amino acids. V gave up 1 base and J gave up 6 bases; unmatched junction bases: 8. The CDR3 DNA reads as TGCGCCAGCAGCCAAGTGACAGGGCGTCTTGATGGCTACACCTTC. Protein product: CASSQVTGRLDGYTF.

This chain links TRBV4-3 with TRBJ2-7, with 7 bases fitting TRBD1. CDR1 and CDR2 from the germline V gene are LGHNA and YSLEER. V was pared by 4 bases and J by 5 bases, with 11 bases of the junction left unmatched. The CDR3 contains 15 residues. The CDR3 here is CASSRQTGIGHEQYF. The CDR3 nucleotides are TGCGCCAGCAGCCGCCAGACAGGGATCGGTCACGAGCAGTACTTC.

The CDR3, as DNA: TGCGCCAGCAGCTTGGTGACAGGGGGCGACTATGGCTACACCTTC. Its translation: CASSLVTGGDYGYTF. V usage is TRBV5-1 and J usage is TRBJ1-2, with TRBD1 matching over 10 bases. The CDR3 has 15 residues. The ends lost 0 bases at V and 3 bases at J; junction bases unmatched: 2. Germline values: CDR1 SGHRS, CDR2 YFSETQ.

The chain has TRBV28 and TRBJ2-1; D remains unclear. The CDR3 runs 14 residues. With 3 bases removed from V and 0 bases from J, the gap between germline ends came to 6 bases. Germline loops: CDR1 MDHEN, CDR2 SYDVKM. The chain's CDR3 is CASSFAASYNEQFF. CDR3 in DNA: TGTGCCAGCAGTTTTGCGGCCTCCTACAATGAGCAGTTCTTC.

The rearrangement links TRBV28 to TRBJ1-3; TRBD1 matches 9 bases. CDR3 size: 15 residues. Looked up from germline, CDR1 is MDHEN and CDR2 is SYDVKM. V lost 6 bases to trimming and J lost 1 base; unmatched junction nucleotides: 4. The CDR3 here is CASSETGGSGNTIYF. DNA for the CDR3: TGTGCCAGCAGCGAGACAGGGGGATCTGGAAACACCATATATTTT.